This T cell receptor beta chain was profiled in a study of control samples from healthy donors and cancer patients (dated by TCRdb to about 2020). Library creation used the immunoSEQ multiplex PCR assay. The source is immuneACCESS, and TCRdb retained only in-frame sequences with V and J called. Part of the clones is not carried over; for the studies checked, unresolved V genes explain less than half of this, and the remainder is unexplained. The sample table lists about 19,000 clones, 84% of them with a count of one. About 31% of the sample goes to the ten largest clones. V trim: 0 bases; J trim: 4 bases; unmatched bases: 15. For CDR1 and CDR2, the germline V gene lists LGHNA and YSLEER. The CDR3, cysteine through phenylalanine, is 20 amino acids long. The read is trimmed to its CDR3 DNA, 60 bases read in frame from base 1. Of note for this clone: No antigen is known for it. No much larger clone is present one base from it, and per-base qualities are unavailable.

The sequence joins TRBV4-3 to TRBJ2-2, with 9 bases in between that match TRBD2. Sequences were obtained from PBMCs. This TCR was recovered from a woman in her 70s with lung cancer. CDR3 sequence: CASSQDYYASGTPSTGELFF. The DNA reads TGCGCCAGCAGCCAAGACTACTATGCTAGCGGGACCCCCAGCACCGGGGAGCTGTTTTTT.